Reported below is one T cell receptor beta chain. Libraries were prepared by immunoSEQ multiplex PCR; TCRdb keeps only in-frame clonotypes and omits some of them. The data show about 230,000 clones, around nine tenths seen once. The V gene's germline CDR1 is LGHNA and CDR2 YSLEER. This CDR3 contains 15 residues. After removal of 4 bases from V and 7 bases from J, the junction contained 5 bases not matched to a gene. Enrollees, roughly 18 to 95 years old, lived in 24 US areas. Assignment of participants to cohorts was predicated upon participant-reported clinical history. The data originate from a study of blood T cell repertoires in COVID-19. Background on the study: Samples taken during acute and convalescent COVID-19 were collected in the United States, Italy and Spain. T cells, B-cell-depleted T cells, or PBMCs supplied cDNA or gDNA.

This sequence joins TRBV4-3 and TRBJ1-4; 11 nucleotides agree with TRBD1. The TCR originated in a young woman with acute COVID-19. The sample was PBMCs or T cells enriched from blood (not recorded which). CDR3 bases: TGCGCCAGCAGCCTCGGGACAGGGGGTGGTGAAAAACTGTTTTTT. This encodes CASSLGTGGGEKLFF.